The T cell receptor beta chain described here comes from a study of blood T cell repertoires in COVID-19. On the study more broadly: Both acute and convalescent COVID-19 samples were obtained from the United States, Italy and Spain. The cDNA or gDNA used as material had been derived from T cells, B-cell-depleted T cells, or PBMCs.

In the source study's methods: Reference gene primer amplification in the assay estimated nucleated cell counts. Using immunoSEQ multiplex PCR, the repertoire was profiled, and TCRdb retains in-frame clones only, with some absent. That table gives V, J and clone size, and the DNA gave D and trimming. The sample has about 160,000 clones; roughly four fifths are singletons. Germline CDR1 SGHAT, CDR2 FQNNGV. CDR3 length: 13 residues. V was shortened by 4 bases and J by 9 bases, with 10 bases between the two germline ends. The sample comprised peripheral blood. This chain uses TRBV11-2 with TRBJ1-6; unclear D gene. The clonotype originates from a woman aged 80 or over with acute or convalescent COVID-19. The CDR3 is CASSSRDSSPLHF. The CDR3 nucleotides are TGTGCCAGCAGCTCCCGAGATTCTTCACCCCTCCACTTT.